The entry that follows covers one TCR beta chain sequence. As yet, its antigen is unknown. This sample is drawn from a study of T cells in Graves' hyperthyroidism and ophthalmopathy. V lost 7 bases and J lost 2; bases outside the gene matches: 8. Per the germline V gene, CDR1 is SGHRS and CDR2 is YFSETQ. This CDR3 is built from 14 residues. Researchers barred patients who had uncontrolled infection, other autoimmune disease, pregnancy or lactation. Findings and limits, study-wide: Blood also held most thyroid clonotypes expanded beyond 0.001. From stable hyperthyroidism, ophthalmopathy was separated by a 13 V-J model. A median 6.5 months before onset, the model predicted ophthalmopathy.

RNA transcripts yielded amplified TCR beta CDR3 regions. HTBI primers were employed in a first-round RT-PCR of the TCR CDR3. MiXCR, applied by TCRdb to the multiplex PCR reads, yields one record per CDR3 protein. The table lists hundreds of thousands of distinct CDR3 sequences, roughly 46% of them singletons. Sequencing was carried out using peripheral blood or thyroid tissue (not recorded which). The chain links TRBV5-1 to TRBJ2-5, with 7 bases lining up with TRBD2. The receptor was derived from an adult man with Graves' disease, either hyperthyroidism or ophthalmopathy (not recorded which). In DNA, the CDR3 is TGCGCCAGCTTCGGGGAGGGGAAGCAAGAGACCCAGTACTTC. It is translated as CASFGEGKQETQYF.